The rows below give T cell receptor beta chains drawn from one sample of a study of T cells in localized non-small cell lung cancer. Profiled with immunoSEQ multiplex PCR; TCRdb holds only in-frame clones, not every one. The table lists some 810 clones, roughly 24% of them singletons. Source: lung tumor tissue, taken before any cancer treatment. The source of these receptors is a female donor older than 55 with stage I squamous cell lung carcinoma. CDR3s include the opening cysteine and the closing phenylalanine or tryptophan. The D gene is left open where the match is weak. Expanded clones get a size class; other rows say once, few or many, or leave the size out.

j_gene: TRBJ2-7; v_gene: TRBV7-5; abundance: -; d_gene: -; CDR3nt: TGTGCCAGCACCAAACAGGGGATCCCTCGTTACGAGCAGTACTTC; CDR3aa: CASTKQGIPRYEQYF
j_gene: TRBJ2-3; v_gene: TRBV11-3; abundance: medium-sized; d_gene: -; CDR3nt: TGTGCCAGCAGCCCTCCCGACCGGGCTAGCACAGATACGCAGTATTTT; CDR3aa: CASSPPDRASTDTQYF
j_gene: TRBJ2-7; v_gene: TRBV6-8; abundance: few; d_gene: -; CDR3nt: TGTGCCAGCAGTTACTCGGGCGGGATCTCCTACGAGCAGTACTTC; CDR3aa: CASSYSGGISYEQYF
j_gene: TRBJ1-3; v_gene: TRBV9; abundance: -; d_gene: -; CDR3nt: TGTGCCAGCAGCGAGCGAAGGCAGTCTGGAAACACCATATATTTT; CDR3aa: CASSERRQSGNTIYF
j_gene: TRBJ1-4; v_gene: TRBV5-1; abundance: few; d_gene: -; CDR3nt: TGCGCCAGCAGCTTGGGCCTTAACCTAGAAAAACTGTTTTTT; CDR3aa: CASSLGLNLEKLFF
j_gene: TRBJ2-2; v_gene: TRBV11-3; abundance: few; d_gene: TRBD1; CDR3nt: TGTGCCAGCAGCCGCTTTGGGGCAGGGGGCACCGGGGAGCTGTTTTTT; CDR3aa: CASSRFGAGGTGELFF
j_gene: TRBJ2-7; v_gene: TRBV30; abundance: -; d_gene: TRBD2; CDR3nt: TGTGCCTGGAGTGGACTAGCGGGGCCCTACTACGAGCAGTACTTC; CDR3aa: CAWSGLAGPYYEQYF
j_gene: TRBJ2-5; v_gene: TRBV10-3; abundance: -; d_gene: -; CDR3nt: TGTGCCATCAGTGAGGGGGGGGCTGGTCAAGAGACCCAGTACTTC; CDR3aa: CAISEGGAGQETQYF
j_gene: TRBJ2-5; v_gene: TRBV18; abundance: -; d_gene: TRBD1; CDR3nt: TGTGCCAGCTCACCACCTGGGACAGGGGAAGAGACCCAGTACTTC; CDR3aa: CASSPPGTGEETQYF
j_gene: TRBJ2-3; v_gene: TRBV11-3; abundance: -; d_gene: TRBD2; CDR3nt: TGTGCCAGCAGTCACGGACTAGCGGGAGCAAGAACAGATACGCAGTATTTT; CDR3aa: CASSHGLAGARTDTQYF
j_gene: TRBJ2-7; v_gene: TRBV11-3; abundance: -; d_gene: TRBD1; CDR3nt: TGTGCCAGCACCGAGGGACAGGCACCCTACGAGCAGTACTTC; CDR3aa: CASTEGQAPYEQYF
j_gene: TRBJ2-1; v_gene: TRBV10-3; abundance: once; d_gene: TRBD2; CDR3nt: TGTGCCATCAGTGAGAGTGGGGGGGACAATGAGCAGTTCTTC; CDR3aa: CAISESGGDNEQFF
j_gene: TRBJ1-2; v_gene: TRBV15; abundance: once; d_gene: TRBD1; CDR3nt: TGTGCCACCAGCAGCGATCCCACAGGGACAGTCGGCGGAGGCTACACCTTC; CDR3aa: CATSSDPTGTVGGGYTF
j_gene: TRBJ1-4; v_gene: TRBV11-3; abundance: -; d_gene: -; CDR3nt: TGTGCCAGCAGCTCAAGGGGGATGAATGAAAAACTGTTTTTT; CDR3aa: CASSSRGMNEKLFF
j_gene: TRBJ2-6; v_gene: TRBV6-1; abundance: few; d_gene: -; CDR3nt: TGTGCCATCAGTGAAGGACACCCTTTTACCGCCTCTGGGGCCAACGTCCTGACTTTC; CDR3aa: CAISEGHPFTASGANVLTF
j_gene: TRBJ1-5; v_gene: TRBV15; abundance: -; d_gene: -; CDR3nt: TGTGCCACCAGCAGAGACCAGGGGAATCAGCCCCAGCATTTT; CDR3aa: CATSRDQGNQPQHF
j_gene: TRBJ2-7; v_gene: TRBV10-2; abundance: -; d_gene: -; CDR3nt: TGCGCCAGCAGTCTCTCGGCGTACGAGCAGTACTTC; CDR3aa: CASSLSAYEQYF
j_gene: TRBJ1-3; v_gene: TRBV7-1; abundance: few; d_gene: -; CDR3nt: TGTGCCAGCAGCTCGTCTCAGGGAGTTAGAAACACCATATATTTT; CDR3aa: CASSSSQGVRNTIYF
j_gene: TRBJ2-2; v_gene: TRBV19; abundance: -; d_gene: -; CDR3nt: TGTGCCAGTAGTCCACCGCGGGTTGTAGCCACCGGGGAGCTGTTTTTT; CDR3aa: CASSPPRVVATGELFF
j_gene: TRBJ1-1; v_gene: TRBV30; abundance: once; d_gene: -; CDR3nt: TGTGCCTGGTTGGTGAACACTGAAGCTTTCTTT; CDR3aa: CAWLVNTEAFF
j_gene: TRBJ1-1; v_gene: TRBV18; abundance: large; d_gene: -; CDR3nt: TGTGCCAGCTCACCACCGAATAGGGGTGGAGAGAACACTGAAGCTTTCTTT; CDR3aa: CASSPPNRGGENTEAFF
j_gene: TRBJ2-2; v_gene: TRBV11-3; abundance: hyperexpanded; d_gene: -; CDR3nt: TGTGCCAGCAGCTTATCGACAGGTCGCACCGGGGAGCTGTTTTTT; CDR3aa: CASSLSTGRTGELFF
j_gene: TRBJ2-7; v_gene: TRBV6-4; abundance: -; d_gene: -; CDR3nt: TGTGCCAGCAGCCCGGGATTCGAGCAGTACTTC; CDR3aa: CASSPGFEQYF
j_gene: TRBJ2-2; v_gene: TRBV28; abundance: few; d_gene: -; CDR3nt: TGTGCCAGCACCCCCGGGGACGCGAACACCGGGGAGCTGTTTTTT; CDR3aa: CASTPGDANTGELFF